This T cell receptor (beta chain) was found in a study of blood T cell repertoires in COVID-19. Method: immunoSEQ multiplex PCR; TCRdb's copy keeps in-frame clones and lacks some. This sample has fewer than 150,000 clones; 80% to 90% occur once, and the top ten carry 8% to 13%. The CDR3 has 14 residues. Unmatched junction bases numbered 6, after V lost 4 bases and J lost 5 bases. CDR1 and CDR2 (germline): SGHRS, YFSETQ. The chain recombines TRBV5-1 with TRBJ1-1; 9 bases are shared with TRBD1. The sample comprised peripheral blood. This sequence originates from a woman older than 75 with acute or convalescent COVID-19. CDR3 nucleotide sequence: TGCGCCAGCAGCCTGGACAGGGGTCGGACTGAAGCTTTCTTT. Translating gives CASSLDRGRTEAFF. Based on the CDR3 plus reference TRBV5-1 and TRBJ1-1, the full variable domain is KAGVTQTPRYLIKTRGQQVTLSCSPISGHRSVSWYQQTPGQGLQFLFEYFSETQRNKGNFPGRFSGRQFSNSRSEMNVSTLELGDSALYLCASSLDRGRTEAFFGQGTRLTVV.